This record looks at one T cell receptor (beta chain) sequence and its context. This sample stems from a study of Graves' ophthalmopathy and Graves' hyperthyroidism. The CDR3 extends over 13 amino acids. The germline gives CDR1 MNHEY, CDR2 SMNVEV (reference sequence). V lost 4 bases and J lost 4; bases outside the gene matches: 3. Amplified TCR beta CDR3 regions were obtained using RNA transcripts as template. The first-round RT-PCR employed HTBI primers together with the Qiagen OneStep RT-PCR kit. A multiplex PCR was then performed as the second round. MiXCR, applied by TCRdb to the multiplex PCR reads, yields one record per CDR3 protein. Here the sample spans hundreds of thousands of distinct CDR3 sequences, 20% to 25% being singletons.

Sequencing was carried out using peripheral blood. This receptor was taken from a woman aged 50 to 60 with Graves' ophthalmopathy. The chain is built from TRBV27 and TRBJ2-7; TRBD2 agrees at 8 bases. DNA of the CDR3: TGTGCCAGCAGTTACCGGGAGGGATACGAGCAGTACTTC. Translating gives CASSYREGYEQYF.